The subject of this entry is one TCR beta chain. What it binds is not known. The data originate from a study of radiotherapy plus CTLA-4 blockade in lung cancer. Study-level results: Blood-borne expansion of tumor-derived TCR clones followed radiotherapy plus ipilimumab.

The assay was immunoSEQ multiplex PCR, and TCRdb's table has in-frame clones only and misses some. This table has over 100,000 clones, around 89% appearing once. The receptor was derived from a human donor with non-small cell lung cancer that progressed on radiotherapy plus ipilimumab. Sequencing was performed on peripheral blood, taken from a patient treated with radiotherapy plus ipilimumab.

The CDR3 coding sequence is TGTGCCAGCAGCTTAGCGGGAGCCGATACGCAGTATTTT. It codes for CASSLAGADTQYF. The rearrangement uses TRBV7-2 and TRBJ2-3, with D perhaps matching TRBD2 (5 bases). Germline loops: CDR1 SGHTA, CDR2 FQGNSA. The V gene lost 0 bases and the J gene lost 6 bases, with 7 bases spanning the gap. The CDR3 sequence is 13 residues long.